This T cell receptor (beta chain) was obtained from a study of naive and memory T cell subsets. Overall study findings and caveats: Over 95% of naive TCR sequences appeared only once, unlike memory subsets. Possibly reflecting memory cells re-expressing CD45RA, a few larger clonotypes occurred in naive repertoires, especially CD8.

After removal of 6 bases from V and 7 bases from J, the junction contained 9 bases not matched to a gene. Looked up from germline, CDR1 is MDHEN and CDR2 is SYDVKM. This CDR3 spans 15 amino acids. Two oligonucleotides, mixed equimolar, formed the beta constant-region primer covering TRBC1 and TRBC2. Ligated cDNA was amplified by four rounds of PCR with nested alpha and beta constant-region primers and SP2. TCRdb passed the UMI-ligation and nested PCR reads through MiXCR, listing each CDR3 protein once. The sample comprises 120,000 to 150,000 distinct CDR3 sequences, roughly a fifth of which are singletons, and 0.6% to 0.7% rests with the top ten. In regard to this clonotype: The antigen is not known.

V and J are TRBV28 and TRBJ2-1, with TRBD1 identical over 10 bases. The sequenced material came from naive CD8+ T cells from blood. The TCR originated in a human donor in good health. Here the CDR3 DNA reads TGTGCCAGCAGGTCCGACAGGGGGCGCGGAAATGAGCAGTTCTTC. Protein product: CASRSDRGRGNEQFF. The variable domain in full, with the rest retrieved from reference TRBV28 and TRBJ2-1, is DVKVTQSSRYLVKRTGEKVFLECVQDMDHENMFWYRQDPGLGLRLIYFSYDVKMKEKGDIPEGYSVSREKKERFSLILESASTNQTSMYLCASRSDRGRGNEQFFGPGTRLTVL.